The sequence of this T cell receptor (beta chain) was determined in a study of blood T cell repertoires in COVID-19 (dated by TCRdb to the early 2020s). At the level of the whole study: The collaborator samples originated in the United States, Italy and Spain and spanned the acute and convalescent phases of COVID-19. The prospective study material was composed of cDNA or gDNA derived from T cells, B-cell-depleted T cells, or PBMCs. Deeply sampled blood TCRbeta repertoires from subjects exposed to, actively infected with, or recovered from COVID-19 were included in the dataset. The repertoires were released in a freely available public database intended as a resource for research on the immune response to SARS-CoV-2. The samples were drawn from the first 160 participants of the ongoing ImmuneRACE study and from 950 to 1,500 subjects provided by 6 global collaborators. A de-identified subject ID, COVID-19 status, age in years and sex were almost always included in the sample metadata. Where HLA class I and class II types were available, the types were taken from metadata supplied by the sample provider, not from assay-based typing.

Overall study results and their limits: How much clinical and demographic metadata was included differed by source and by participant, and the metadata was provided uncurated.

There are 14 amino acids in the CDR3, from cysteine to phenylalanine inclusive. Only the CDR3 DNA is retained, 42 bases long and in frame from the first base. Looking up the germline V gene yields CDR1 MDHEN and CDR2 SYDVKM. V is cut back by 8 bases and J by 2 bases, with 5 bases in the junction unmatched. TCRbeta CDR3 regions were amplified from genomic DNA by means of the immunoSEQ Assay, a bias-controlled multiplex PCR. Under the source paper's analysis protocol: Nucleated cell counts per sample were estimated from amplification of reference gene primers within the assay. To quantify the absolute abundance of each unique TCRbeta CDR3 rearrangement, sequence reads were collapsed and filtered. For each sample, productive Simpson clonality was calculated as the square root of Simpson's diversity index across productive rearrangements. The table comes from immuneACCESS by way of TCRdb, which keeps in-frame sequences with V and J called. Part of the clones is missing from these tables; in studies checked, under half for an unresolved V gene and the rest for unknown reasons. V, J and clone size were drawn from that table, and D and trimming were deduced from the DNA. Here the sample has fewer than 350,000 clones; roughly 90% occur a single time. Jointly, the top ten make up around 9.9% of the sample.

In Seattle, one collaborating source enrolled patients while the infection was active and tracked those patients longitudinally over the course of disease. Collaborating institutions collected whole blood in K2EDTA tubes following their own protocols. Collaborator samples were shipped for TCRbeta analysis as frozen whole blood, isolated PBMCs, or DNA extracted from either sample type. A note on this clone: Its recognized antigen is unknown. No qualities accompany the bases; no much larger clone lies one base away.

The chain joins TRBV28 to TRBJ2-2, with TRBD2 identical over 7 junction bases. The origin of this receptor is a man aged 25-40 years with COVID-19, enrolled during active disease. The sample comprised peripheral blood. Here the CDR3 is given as CASSLAVNTGELFF. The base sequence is TGTGCCAGCTCGCTAGCGGTAAACACCGGGGAGCTGTTTTTT.